This T cell receptor beta chain was documented in a study of metastatic and nonmetastatic thyroid tumors. Across the whole study: Where malignant and benign thyroid patients were concerned, repertoires were compared across blood and tumor or nodule tissue. General study points: In both blood and tumor samples, TCR beta diversity was reported significantly higher for malignant than benign nodules.

Prior to thyroid surgery, none of the patients had received any treatment. In this sample, this clone turned up many times. Its target is not known. Per the authors' pipeline: Across clinicopathological groups, CDR3 differences served as the basis for building a distant-metastasis classifier for papillary thyroid cancer. TCRdb re-clonotyped the PCR reads through MiXCR. TCRdb's processing, not the study's, gives the V and J calls here. The sample carries approximately 26,000 clones, around 24% recorded once. Sequencing used blood. The source of this sequence is a female donor with papillary thyroid cancer or a benign thyroid nodule (not recorded which). Some clones in this sample may be carry-over from other donors' samples.

CDR3 sequence (DNA): TGTGCCATCAGGGGGGAGGGTAATTCACCCCTCCACTTT. The encoded protein is CAIRGEGNSPLHF. The V and J genes are TRBV10-3 and TRBJ1-6, with D perhaps TRBD1 (5 bases). CDR1 is ENHRY, CDR2 SYGVKD, per germline. Trimming left V 6 bases short and J 6 bases short, with 9 bases between. CDR3 size: 13 residues.